This entry lists 14 T cell receptor beta chains sequenced from one sample in a study of blood T cells in healthy people across ages. Primers used in a second PCR of roughly 7 to 12 cycles were a sample-barcoded 5' primer and a J-beta primer mix. MiXCR, run by TCRdb on the 5' RACE reads, gives a single entry per CDR3 protein. Of around 1,700,000 distinct CDR3 sequences in the sample, about 28% were seen once. Sequencing was performed on blood. The receptors here all came from a woman aged 25 to 39 in good health.

The gene calls are TRBV12-3 or TRBV12-4 and TRBJ2-3, with 7 bases matching TRBD2. The CDR3 runs 17 residues. With V trimmed by 5 bases and J by 2 bases, 13 bases remained unmatched. Here the CDR3 reads CASSPMGGAAPTDTQYF. The CDR3 DNA reads TGTGCCAGCAGTCCCATGGGAGGGGCCGCCCCCACAGATACGCAGTATTTT.

This clonotype was detected a few times. The chain recombines TRBV7-2 with TRBJ2-7, with no clear D. The germline gives CDR1 SGHTA, CDR2 FQGNSA. The V end lost 3 bases, the J end lost 7 bases, and 13 bases lay between the germline ends. CDR3 length equals 13 residues. In DNA, the CDR3 is TGTGCCAGCAGCTTTAGGCGTTCTGATGAGCAGTACTTC. Its translation is CASSFRRSDEQYF.

The chain links TRBV28 to TRBJ2-1; D ambiguous. This CDR3 spans 13 amino acids. The germline V gene encodes CDR1 MDHEN and CDR2 SYDVKM. Trimming took 3 bases from V and 8 from J, leaving 11 bases between them. CDR3 sequence (DNA): TGTGCCAGCAGTTTCTACCTAGGCGATGAGCAGTTCTTC. This gives the protein CASSFYLGDEQFF.

Here the CDR3 reads CASSSYRTGGRITF. The CDR3 nucleotides are TGTGCCAGCAGTTCCTACCGGACGGGCGGGAGAATCACCTTC. This chain links TRBV28 with TRBJ1-2; D remains ambiguous. V dropped 4 bases and J dropped 13 bases, with 22 bases sitting between them. The CDR3 extends over 14 amino acids. Per germline, CDR1 MDHEN and CDR2 SYDVKM.

V gene TRBV7-2 combines with J gene TRBJ2-3; no reliable D call. The CDR3 extends over 14 amino acids. V shed 5 bases and J shed 5 bases, with 14 bases lying between them. Germline CDR1 reads SGHTA; CDR2 reads FQGNSA. The CDR3 coding sequence is TGTGCCAGCAGCGTATTAAGTGCGATAGATACGCAGTATTTT. Translated, it gives CASSVLSAIDTQYF. The full variable domain, rest sourced from reference TRBV7-2 and TRBJ2-3, is GAGVSQSPSNKVTEKGKDVELRCDPISGHTALYWYRQSLGQGLEFLIYFQGNSAPDKSGLPSDRFSAERTGGSVSTLTIQRTQQEDSAVYLCASSVLSAIDTQYFGPGTRLTVL.

The rearrangement joins TRBV7-3 to TRBJ2-5; the match to TRBD1 covers 7 bases. Matching the DNA end better, TRBJ2-7 makes the J call doubtful. Germline V gene sequence: CDR1 SGHTA, CDR2 FQGTGA. The CDR3 runs 14 residues. The CDR3 DNA sequence: TGTGCCAGCAGCCCCAACGACAGGGTAGACGAGCAGTACTTC. Translating it yields CASSPNDRVDEQYF.

The chain combines TRBV29-1 with TRBJ2-1; 10 nucleotides line up with TRBD2. CDR1 and CDR2 (germline): SQVTM, ANQGSEA. CDR3 length equals 11 residues. V lost 7 bases, J lost 7 bases, and 1 base stayed unmatched. CDR3: CSGTSGNEQFF. In DNA, the CDR3 is TGCAGCGGGACTAGCGGAAATGAGCAGTTCTTC.

The chain combines TRBV2 with TRBJ2-2; 9 positions agree with TRBD1. This CDR3 is 15 amino acids long. CDR1 and CDR2 from the germline V gene are SNHLY and FYNNEI. The CDR3 here is CASGKGQGRYGELFF. Written as DNA, the CDR3 is TGTGCAAGCGGCAAAGGACAGGGGAGGTACGGGGAGCTGTTTTTT.

Only a few counts were recorded for this clonotype. The DNA of the CDR3 is TGTGCCAGCAGCTTAGATCGGAGGGGTCCGTACCAAGAGACCCAGTTCTTC. It yields the protein CASSLDRRGPYQETQFF. The chain employs TRBV11-2 and TRBJ2-5; perhaps TRBD2 as D (6 bases). Gene TRBJ2-1 matches the end of the DNA better, so the J call may be wrong. The germline V gene has CDR1 SGHAT and CDR2 FQNNGV. The CDR3 is 17 residues long.

Worth noting for this clonotype: One junction end disagrees with the germline gene, perhaps due to a read error. J is TRBJ2-6 and V is TRBV5-1; perhaps TRBD2 as D (6 bases). The CDR3 has 16 amino acids. Germline CDR1 reads SGHRS; CDR2 reads YFSETQ. The CDR3 reads CASSPGLSSGANALTF. In DNA, the CDR3 is TGCGCCAGCAGTCCGGGACTCTCCTCTGGGGCCAACGCCCTGACTTTC.

In its sample, this clonotype was seen a few times. V is TRBV20-1 and J is TRBJ2-1, with TRBD1 matching over 8 bases. Germline V gene data show CDR1 as DFQATT and CDR2 as SNEGSKA (reference sequence). The CDR3 has 16 residues. The trim removed 0 bases at V and 7 bases at J, leaving 11 bases unmatched. The CDR3 nucleotides read TGCAGTGCTAGAGATCTCTCAGGGGGCTTTGCTAATGAGCAGTTCTTC. Translated: CSARDLSGGFANEQFF.

The chain joins TRBV7-2 to TRBJ2-1; 8 bases fit TRBD2. V lost 4 bases and J lost 6; bases outside the gene matches: 11. CDR1 SGHTA and CDR2 FQGNSA come from the germline V gene. This CDR3 spans 16 amino acids. The CDR3, as DNA: TGTGCCAGCAGCTCCAAAGGGTTAGCGGGACCCAATGAGCAGTTCTTC. Translating gives CASSSKGLAGPNEQFF.

This clonotype was recorded many times. V gene TRBV10-3 combines with J gene TRBJ2-7; weak D call: TRBD2 (5 bases). Trimming took off 8 bases at V and 7 bases at J, with 12 bases between the two ends. Per germline, CDR1 ENHRY and CDR2 SYGVKD. The CDR3 spans 11 residues. The CDR3 protein is CAIALGREQYF. The CDR3 DNA sequence: TGTGCCATCGCCTTGGGGAGAGAGCAGTACTTC.

This clonotype was seen a handful of times. The chain uses TRBV29-1 and TRBJ2-1; 10 positions match TRBD2. The CDR3 extends over 16 amino acids. Trimming at V came to 5 bases and at J to 6 bases, leaving 13 bases not matched to a gene. Per germline, CDR1 SQVTM and CDR2 ANQGSEA. CDR3: CSVSRQLAGEPNEQFF. As DNA, the CDR3 is TGCAGCGTTTCTCGCCAGCTAGCGGGGGAGCCCAATGAGCAGTTCTTC.